Following are 22 T cell receptor beta chains from one sample sequenced in a study of OX40 agonist ivuxolimab in advanced cancers. Assay used: immunoSEQ multiplex PCR; TCRdb lists only in-frame clones, some missing. The table records tens of thousands of clones, 65% to 90% of them present only once. The specimen comprised CD4+ or CD8+ T cells sorted from blood, sampled in a trial of the OX40 agonist ivuxolimab. The receptors originated from an adult with an advanced solid tumor such as melanoma, head and neck, liver or kidney cancer.

The chain uses TRBV11-2 and TRBJ2-3, with TRBD1 identical over 9 bases. With 3 bases clipped from V and 11 bases from J, the junction kept 12 bases outside the gene matches. CDR1 is SGHAT, CDR2 FQNNGV, per germline. CDR3 length equals 15 residues. DNA for the CDR3: TGTGCCAGCAGCTTTCAGAGGACAGGGGCAGGAGAGCAGTATTTT. Protein sequence: CASSFQRTGAGEQYF.

The chain uses TRBV27 and TRBJ1-4, with TRBD1 identical over 7 bases. The germline gives CDR1 MNHEY, CDR2 SMNVEV (reference sequence). CDR3 length: 15 amino acids. V lost 1 base and J lost 7; bases outside the gene matches: 6. CDR3 region: CASSLLYRGGEKLFF. The CDR3 DNA reads TGTGCCAGCAGTTTATTATACAGGGGAGGTGAAAAACTGTTTTTT.

The chain uses TRBV9 and TRBJ2-4; a weak D match, TRBD2 (7 bases). The germline V and J ends were trimmed by 2 bases and 0 bases, with 18 bases remaining between them. The CDR3 consists of 18 residues. Germline V lookup: CDR1 SGDLS, CDR2 YYNGEE. The CDR3 DNA reads TGTGCCAGCAGCGTGGGGAGGGGAACAGGGTTAGCCAAAAACATTCAGTACTTC. Amino acids: CASSVGRGTGLAKNIQYF.

V is TRBV5-6 and J is TRBJ2-1; D possibly corresponds to TRBD1 (6 bases). The V and J ends lost 2 bases and 8 bases respectively, with 11 bases between them. This CDR3 contains 13 residues. In germline, CDR1 is SGHDT, CDR2 YYEEEE. CDR3 amino acids: CASSFPQGYEQFF. For the CDR3, the DNA is TGTGCCAGCAGCTTCCCACAGGGCTATGAGCAGTTCTTC.

The chain uses TRBV7-2 and TRBJ1-6, with a possible D match to TRBD1 (5 bases). Trimming took off 6 bases at V and 7 bases at J, with 19 bases between the two ends. CDR1 and CDR2 from the germline V gene are SGHTA and FQGNSA. This CDR3 contains 16 residues. In DNA, the CDR3 is TGTGCCAGCAGTCTATTCCAGGGATTTGGCAATTCACCCCTCCACTTT. Translating it yields CASSLFQGFGNSPLHF.

The rearrangement links TRBV18 to TRBJ2-5; D may match TRBD1 or TRBD2 (6 bases each). Germline V gene data show CDR1 as KGHSH and CDR2 as LQKENI. The germline V and J ends were trimmed by 1 base and 5 bases, with 14 bases remaining between them. CDR3 size: 15 residues. The CDR3 region is CASSPRNGGGETQYF. CDR3 coding DNA: TGTGCCAGCTCACCACGAAACGGGGGCGGGGAGACCCAGTACTTC.

This clone was counted once. The V gene is TRBV21-1, the J gene TRBJ2-7; the table assigns TRBD1, which was not confirmed against the DNA. TRBV21-1 is given as a pseudogene. This CDR3 region has 17 residues. The chain's CDR3 is CASSKARVGALLYEQYF. In DNA, the CDR3 is TGTGCCAGCAGCAAAGCTCGCGTAGGGGCCCTACTCTACGAGCAGTACTTC.

The J gene is TRBJ2-5, the V gene TRBV30; D is undetermined. Trimming stripped 1 base from V and 1 base from J, with 4 bases between. CDR1 and CDR2 from the germline V gene are GTSNPN and SVGIG (reference sequence). This CDR3 contains 12 residues. CDR3 DNA: TGTGCCTGGAGTGCAACCCAAGAGACCCAGTACTTC. Translating gives CAWSATQETQYF.

The rearrangement uses TRBV6-5 and TRBJ2-3; 8 bases are shared with TRBD1. CDR3 length: 15 residues. From germline, CDR1 is MNHEY and CDR2 SVGAGI. Trimming removed 2 bases from V and 6 bases from J; junction bases left unmatched: 7. CDR3 residues: CASSYGHRGVDTQYF. For the CDR3, the DNA is TGTGCCAGCAGTTACGGCCACAGGGGGGTCGATACGCAGTATTTT.

The CDR3 protein is CASSLVGGVSYEQYF. The CDR3, as DNA: TGTGCCAGCAGCTTAGTAGGTGGGGTTTCCTACGAGCAGTACTTC. This sequence joins TRBV7-3 and TRBJ2-7, with D hard to call. The CDR3 runs to 15 residues. V gave up 2 bases and J gave up 1 base, with 12 bases separating them. Germline CDR1 and CDR2: SGHTA and FQGTGA.

The genes are TRBV5-1 and TRBJ2-3, with TRBD1 identical over 7 bases. Unmatched junction bases numbered 6, after V lost 3 bases and J lost 2 bases. Germline V lookup: CDR1 SGHRS, CDR2 YFSETQ. This CDR3 comprises 15 residues. The CDR3 nucleotides are TGCGCCAGCAGCTCGGTCGACAGGGACACAGATACGCAGTATTTT. It translates to CASSSVDRDTDTQYF.

The chain joins TRBV9 to TRBJ2-1; TRBD2 aligns across 11 bases. This CDR3 spans 15 amino acids. V trimming: 3 bases; J trimming: 8 bases; junction bases outside the gene matches: 7. From germline, CDR1 is SGDLS and CDR2 YYNGEE. The CDR3 loop is CASSALSGRGDEQFF. For the CDR3, the DNA is TGTGCCAGCAGCGCCCTTAGCGGGAGGGGCGATGAGCAGTTCTTC.

A single count supports this clone. The chain has TRBV21-1 and TRBJ2-7; no DNA check was done on the table's D call, TRBD1. TRBV21-1 is described as a pseudogene. This CDR3 is 11 amino acids long. CDR3 region: CASSRGGEQYF. In DNA form, the CDR3 reads TGTGCCAGCAGCAGAGGGGGCGAGCAGTACTTC.

The chain is built from TRBV7-2 and TRBJ2-2; a weak D match, TRBD1 (7 bases). CDR3 size: 16 residues. Germline V gene data show CDR1 as SGHTA and CDR2 as FQGNSA. The V end lost 5 bases, the J end lost 4 bases, and 17 bases lay between the germline ends. CDR3 protein: CASSGGGAGVTGELFF. CDR3 bases: TGTGCCAGCAGCGGAGGGGGCGCCGGAGTCACCGGGGAGCTGTTTTTT. Using reference TRBV7-2 and TRBJ2-2 for the parts outside the CDR3, the full variable domain is GAGVSQSPSNKVTEKGKDVELRCDPISGHTALYWYRQSLGQGLEFLIYFQGNSAPDKSGLPSDRFSAERTGGSVSTLTIQRTQQEDSAVYLCASSGGGAGVTGELFFGEGSRLTVL.

The chain uses TRBV7-2 and TRBJ2-3; D tentatively fits TRBD1 or TRBD2 (5 bases each). This CDR3 comprises 15 residues. The germline V gene encodes CDR1 SGHTA and CDR2 FQGNSA. Trimming took 4 bases from V and 0 from J, leaving 11 bases between them. DNA for the CDR3: TGTGCCAGCAGCTCAGACGGGGCTAGCACAGATACGCAGTATTTT. Protein sequence: CASSSDGASTDTQYF.

This clone has just one count. The V call is TRBV28, the J call TRBJ1-1; TRBD1 aligns across 7 bases. The V gene end was trimmed by 5 bases and the J gene end by 11 bases; junction bases not matched to a gene: 5. Per germline, CDR1 MDHEN and CDR2 SYDVKM. This CDR3 has 11 residues. For the CDR3, the DNA is TGTGCCAGCAGTCCCCGCAGGGGGGCTTTCTTT. This encodes CASSPRRGAFF.

This clone was counted a single time. The genes are TRBV5-1 and TRBJ2-5; possibly TRBD2 for D (6 bases). Per germline, CDR1 SGHRS and CDR2 YFSETQ. This CDR3 has 13 amino acids. Trimming took off 4 bases at V and 5 bases at J, with 12 bases between the two ends. The CDR3 loop reads CASSGGEAETQYF. The DNA of the CDR3 is TGCGCCAGCAGCGGCGGGGAGGCGGAGACCCAGTACTTC.

The chain uses TRBV18 and TRBJ1-1; D is undetermined. In germline, CDR1 is KGHSH, CDR2 LQKENI. The CDR3 loop spans 12 amino acids. V was shortened by 4 bases and J by 7 bases, with 10 bases between the two germline ends. The CDR3 sequence is CASSQSRGEAFF. The CDR3, as DNA: TGTGCCAGCTCACAATCGCGGGGTGAAGCTTTCTTT.

The rearrangement uses TRBV11-2 and TRBJ2-7; no firm D call. V lost 5 bases to trimming and J lost 6 bases, with 8 bases between them. Germline lookup yields CDR1 SGHAT and CDR2 FQNNGV. The CDR3 totals 11 residues. CDR3 nucleotides: TGTGCCAGCAGCCCACTTGGCGAGCAGTACTTC. It encodes CASSPLGEQYF.

The chain has TRBV7-9 and TRBJ2-5, with 8 bases identical to TRBD2. The trim removed 5 bases at V and 5 bases at J, leaving 10 bases unmatched. CDR3 length: 15 amino acids. Germline CDR1 reads SEHNR; CDR2 reads FQNEAQ (reference sequence). CDR3 bases: TGTGCCAGCAGCCAGTCAGCGGGAGTGAAGGAGACCCAGTACTTC. Encoded protein: CASSQSAGVKETQYF. Using reference TRBV7-9 and TRBJ2-5 for the parts outside the CDR3, the full variable domain is DTGVSQNPRHKITKRGQNVTFRCDPISEHNRLYWYRQTLGQGPEFLTYFQNEAQLEKSRLLSDRFSAERPKGSFSTLEIQRTEQGDSAMYLCASSQSAGVKETQYFGPGTRLLVL.

The table lists this clone with a few counts. The chain recombines TRBV5-1 with TRBJ2-7, with 9 bases fitting TRBD2. CDR3 length: 16 amino acids. Germline assignment: CDR1 SGHRS and CDR2 YFSETQ. Trimming cost V 1 base and J 1 base; bases outside gene matches: 6. The CDR3 region is CASSLYSGRGSYEQYF. The CDR3 DNA follows: TGCGCCAGCAGCTTGTATAGCGGGAGAGGGTCCTACGAGCAGTACTTC.

V usage is TRBV11-3 and J usage is TRBJ1-1; 9 positions match TRBD1. Germline trimming cut 11 bases from V and 8 bases from J; bases unmatched to any gene: 18. The CDR3 spans 15 residues. Per the germline V gene, CDR1 is SGHNT and CDR2 is YENEEA. CDR3 sequence (DNA): TGTGCCGGATCCGGGACAGGGTCCCCCGTCCCGGAAGCTTTCTTT. Protein product: CAGSGTGSPVPEAFF.